The 11 T cell receptor beta chains in this list originate from one sample, sequenced in a study of radiation and T cells in renal cell carcinoma. Noted time point: baseline pretreatment blood. Treatment defined: 15 Gy SBRT to primary tumor, nephrectomy 4 weeks later. Sequenced by immunoSEQ multiplex PCR; TCRdb stores in-frame clones only, minus some. The sample includes about 140,000 clones, around 78% of them seen just once. Source: blood, taken from a patient whose treatment included radiotherapy and nephrectomy. The origin of the receptors is a woman aged 45-65 years with renal cell carcinoma.

This clone was counted once. Different DNA sequences within this sample yield the same CDR3. This chain links TRBV7-9 with TRBJ1-1; a possible D gene is TRBD1 (6 bases). This CDR3 region has 14 residues. Germline V gene sequence: CDR1 SEHNR, CDR2 FQNEAQ (reference sequence). V lost 1 base and J 2 bases, leaving 8 bases between the germline ends. CDR3 sequence: CASSLGGANTEAFF. DNA of the CDR3: TGTGCCAGCAGCTTAGGGGGGGCAAACACTGAAGCTTTCTTT.

The CDR3 is CASSVHYSEQFF. CDR3 in DNA: TGTGCCAGCAGTGTCCATTATTCCGAGCAGTTCTTC. This chain uses TRBV2 with TRBJ2-1, with D uncertain. From germline, CDR1 is SNHLY and CDR2 FYNNEI. The germline V and J ends were trimmed by 4 bases and 10 bases, with 11 bases remaining between them. The CDR3 has 12 residues. The complete variable domain, with remaining parts taken from reference TRBV2 and TRBJ2-1, reads EPEVTQTPSHQVTQMGQEVILRCVPISNHLYFYWYRQILGQKVEFLVSFYNNEISEKSEIFDDQFSVERPDGSNFTLKIRSTKLEDSAMYFCASSVHYSEQFFGPGTRLTVL.

This clone has a single count. The chain links TRBV10-2 to TRBJ2-7; D is uncertain. Trimming took 4 bases from V and 5 from J, leaving 12 bases between them. This CDR3 contains 13 residues. CDR1 is WSHSY and CDR2 is SAAADI in the germline V gene. CDR3 nucleotide sequence: TGCGCCAGCAGTGCTCCGGGTTGGGACGAGCAGTACTTC. This translates into CASSAPGWDEQYF.

Only a few counts were recorded for this clone. V is TRBV10-3 and J is TRBJ1-1; 9 positions agree with TRBD1. CDR1 and CDR2 (germline): ENHRY, SYGVKD. J was trimmed by 0 bases and V by 10 bases; bases with no gene match: 3. The CDR3 is 13 amino acids. DNA of the CDR3: TGTGCCAATCGACAGGGGGTGAACACTGAAGCTTTCTTT. It yields the protein CANRQGVNTEAFF.

The genes are TRBV4-3 and TRBJ2-1; TRBD2 agrees at 7 bases. V shed 1 base and J 4 bases; nucleotides not matched to a gene: 10. Germline V lookup: CDR1 LGHNA, CDR2 YSLEER. The CDR3 totals 17 residues. CDR3 coding DNA: TGCGCCAGCAGCCAAGTTCGCGGGAGTGAGAGATACAATGAGCAGTTCTTC. This codes for CASSQVRGSERYNEQFF.

This chain connects TRBV28 to TRBJ1-5; weak D call: TRBD1 (5 bases). Germline V gene data show CDR1 as MDHEN and CDR2 as SYDVKM. The CDR3 loop spans 17 amino acids. V lost 6 bases and J lost 4, with 22 bases in between. CDR3 protein: CASSSLSRLGVNQPQHF. The CDR3 DNA sequence: TGTGCCAGCAGCTCCCTATCGAGGTTAGGGGTTAATCAGCCCCAGCATTTT.

V usage is TRBV5-6 and J usage is TRBJ1-4, with TRBD1 as a possible D gene (5 bases). Per the germline V gene, CDR1 is SGHDT and CDR2 is YYEEEE. V was clipped by 4 bases and J by 5 bases, with 15 bases between them. The CDR3 is 15 amino acids. As DNA, the CDR3 is TGTGCCAGCAGCACGGGGCTACGGACGAATGAAAAACTGTTTTTT. Translation gives CASSTGLRTNEKLFF. Full variable domain (outside the CDR3, taken from reference TRBV5-6 and TRBJ1-4): DAGVTQSPTHLIKTRGQQVTLRCSPKSGHDTVSWYQQALGQGPQFIFQYYEEEERQRGNFPDRFSGHQFPNYSSELNVNALLLGDSALYLCASSTGLRTNEKLFFGSGTQLSVL.

This chain joins TRBV9 and TRBJ1-2; TRBD1 matches 7 bases. CDR3 size: 15 residues. Per the germline V gene, CDR1 is SGDLS and CDR2 is YYNGEE. The V and J ends lost 3 bases and 4 bases, in that order; junction bases with no gene match: 9. CDR3 amino acids: CASSAAQGQIYGYTF. The CDR3 bases are TGTGCCAGCAGCGCCGCCCAGGGACAGATCTATGGCTACACCTTC.

This clone appeared once. This sample includes further DNA sequences coding for the same CDR3. V usage is TRBV28 and J usage is TRBJ2-3, with unresolved D. CDR3 length: 12 residues. Trimming shortened V by 3 bases and J by 0 bases, and 1 base separated the two germline ends. CDR1 and CDR2 (germline): MDHEN, SYDVKM. CDR3 loop: CASSLSTDTQYF. The DNA of the CDR3 is TGTGCCAGCAGTTTGAGCACAGATACGCAGTATTTT.

V is TRBV7-2 and J is TRBJ1-1; D possibly corresponds to TRBD1 (5 bases). The CDR3 is 14 residues long. Per germline, CDR1 SGHTA and CDR2 FQGNSA. V dropped 3 bases and J dropped 4 bases, with 12 bases sitting between them. This CDR3 reads CASSLQPGGTEAFF. The CDR3 DNA sequence: TGTGCCAGCAGCTTGCAACCCGGGGGCACTGAAGCTTTCTTT.

The chain links TRBV10-1 to TRBJ2-1; 8 positions agree with TRBD2. J lost 5 bases, V lost 4 bases, and 10 bases had no gene match. Germline CDR1 is WNHNN and CDR2 is SYGVQD (reference sequence). CDR3 length: 16 amino acids. CDR3 coding DNA: TGCGCCAGCAGTGTGAGTGGGACTAGAGGTAACAATGAGCAGTTCTTC. Protein product: CASSVSGTRGNNEQFF.